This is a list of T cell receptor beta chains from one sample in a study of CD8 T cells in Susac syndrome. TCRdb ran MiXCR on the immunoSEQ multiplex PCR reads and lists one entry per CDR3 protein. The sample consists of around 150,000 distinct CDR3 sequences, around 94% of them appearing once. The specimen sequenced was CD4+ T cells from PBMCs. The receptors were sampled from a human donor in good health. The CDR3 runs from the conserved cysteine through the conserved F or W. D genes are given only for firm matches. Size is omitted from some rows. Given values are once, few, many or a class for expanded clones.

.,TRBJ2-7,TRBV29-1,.,CSVGGAGRSEQYF,TGCAGCGTTGGAGGGGCAGGACGTAGCGAGCAGTACTTC
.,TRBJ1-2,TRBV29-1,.,CSVGGYTF,TGCAGCGTTGGTGGCTACACCTTC
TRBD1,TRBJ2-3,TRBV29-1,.,CSVTGTGRTDTQYF,TGCAGCGTTACCGGGACAGGGCGCACAGATACGCAGTATTTT
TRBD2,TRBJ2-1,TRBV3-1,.,CASSQGLAGNNEQFF,TGTGCCAGCAGCCAAGGACTAGCGGGGAACAATGAGCAGTTCTTC
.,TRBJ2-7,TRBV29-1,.,CSVVDWTTYEQYF,TGCAGCGTAGTCGACTGGACTACCTACGAGCAGTACTTC
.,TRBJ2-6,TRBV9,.,CASSMDRSSGANVLTF,TGTGCCAGCAGCATGGACAGAAGCTCTGGGGCCAACGTCCTGACTTTC
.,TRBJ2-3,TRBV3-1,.,CASSQHGTDTQYF,TGTGCCAGCAGCCAACACGGGACAGATACGCAGTATTTT
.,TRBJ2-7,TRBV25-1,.,CASSELGSSYEQYF,TGTGCCAGCAGTGAATTGGGGAGCTCCTACGAGCAGTACTTC
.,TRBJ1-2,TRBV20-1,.,CSARAGSPEGYTF,TGCAGTGCTAGAGCGGGCAGCCCTGAGGGCTACACCTTC
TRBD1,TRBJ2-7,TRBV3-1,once,CASTRTGVYEQYF,TGTGCCAGCACCAGGACAGGGGTCTACGAGCAGTACTTC
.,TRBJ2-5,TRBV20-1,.,CSAKGSGETQYF,TGCAGTGCTAAGGGGAGTGGAGAGACCCAGTACTTC
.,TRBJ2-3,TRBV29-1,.,CSVGLGLGTDTQYF,TGCAGCGTTGGGCTGGGCCTTGGCACAGATACGCAGTATTTT
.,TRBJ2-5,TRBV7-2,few,CASSLSTETQYF,TGTGCCAGCAGCTTGTCCACAGAGACCCAGTACTTC
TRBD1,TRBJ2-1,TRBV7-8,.,CASSRAQGAFNEQFF,TGTGCCAGCAGCCGAGCGCAGGGGGCTTTCAATGAGCAGTTCTTC
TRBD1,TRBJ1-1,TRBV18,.,CASSPLTGGAGNTEAFF,TGTGCCAGCTCACCCCTCACAGGGGGCGCGGGGAACACTGAAGCTTTCTTT
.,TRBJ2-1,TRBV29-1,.,CSVETRRINEQFF,TGCAGCGTTGAAACACGAAGGATCAATGAGCAGTTCTTC
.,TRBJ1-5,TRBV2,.,CASSEGRNQPQHF,TGTGCCAGCAGTGAGGGTCGCAATCAGCCCCAGCATTTT
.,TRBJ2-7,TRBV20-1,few,CSAGLYEQYF,TGCAGTGCTGGCCTCTACGAGCAGTACTTC
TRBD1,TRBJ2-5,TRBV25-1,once,CASSEGRQGYQETQYF,TGTGCCAGCAGTGAAGGGAGACAGGGGTACCAAGAGACCCAGTACTTC